This T cell receptor beta chain was found in a study of PD-1 blockade in classical Hodgkin lymphoma. Sequencing was performed with immunoSEQ multiplex PCR; in TCRdb, only in-frame clones are kept and a portion is missing. The table records approximately 25,000 clones, 69% of them present only once. Relapse after autologous stem cell transplantation occurred in every patient, and brentuximab vedotin exposure varied. V was clipped by 4 bases and J by 2 bases; unmatched bases: 9. Germline V gene data show CDR1 as SGHTA and CDR2 as FQGNSA. The CDR3 spans 17 residues. The genes are TRBV7-2 and TRBJ2-3; 10 bases line up with TRBD2. The origin of this receptor is a human donor with classical Hodgkin lymphoma. The sample here was peripheral blood mononuclear cells (PBMCs), taken at baseline. CDR3 coding DNA: TGTGCCAGCAGCTCCCCTAGCGGGGGATTATACACAGATACGCAGTATTTT. It encodes CASSSPSGGLYTDTQYF.